This T cell receptor beta chain was documented in a study of shared clonotypes between healthy human individuals. Study findings and constraints: Sharing across four donors was highest in naive CD4 (around 5%) and lowest in memory CD8 (about 0.4%). Naive subsets tended to show greater estimated richness than memory subsets.

This clone was detected once. What it binds is not known. This CDR3 is also generated by other DNA sequences in the sample. Each PCR replicate from the sorted subsets contained about 200 ng DNA, which is about 31,000 T cell genomes. The table came from immunoSEQ multiplex PCR; TCRdb's copy has only in-frame clones and leaves some out. The sample shows fewer than 1 million clones, around 96% of them seen only once. Germline values: CDR1 SGHDN, CDR2 FVKESK. The V gene lost 4 bases and the J gene lost 3 bases, with 1 base spanning the gap. The length of the CDR3 is 11 residues. Positively selected for CCR7, the CD45RO-negative cells used as naive CD8 cells excluded terminally differentiated effector memory CD45RA+ cells.

This sequence joins TRBV14 and TRBJ2-1; D is unresolved. Sequencing was performed on naive CD8+ T cells sorted from blood. The clonotype was recovered from a man aged 25 to 40 in good health. The DNA of the CDR3 is TGTGCCAGCAGCCTCTACAATGAGCAGTTCTTC. This sequence encodes CASSLYNEQFF.